Following are 22 T cell receptor beta chains from one sample sequenced in a study of T cell repertoires in cytomegalovirus infection. Each CDR3 protein gets one entry after TCRdb re-called the reads with MiXCR. The sample gives under 150,000 distinct CDR3 sequences, approximately 9.2% of which show up once; around 10% is in the top ten. The sequencing sample was made of PBMCs. All receptors derive from a human donor in good health (CMV status not recorded). Some clones in this sample may be carry-over from other donors' samples.

The chain carries TRBV20-1 and TRBJ1-2; TRBD1 matches 9 bases. Germline CDR1 reads DFQATT; CDR2 reads SNEGSKA (reference sequence). The CDR3 extends over 17 amino acids. Here the CDR3 DNA reads TGCACCCCGGTGGGGGGCGCGGGACAGGGTGGGAACTATGGCTACACCTTC. Translation: CTPVGGAGQGGNYGYTF.

This clonotype was detected ten times or more. The chain carries TRBV12-3 or TRBV12-4 and TRBJ2-5; 11 bases match TRBD2. V lost 5 bases and J lost 3; bases outside the gene matches: 5. The CDR3 runs to 15 residues. The CDR3 loop reads CASSDPGLAEETQYF. The CDR3 nucleotides read TGTGCCAGCAGTGATCCGGGACTAGCGGAAGAGACCCAGTACTTC.

The CDR3, as DNA: TGTGCCTGGGAAGATACCGGGGAGCTGTTTTTT. Its protein product is CAWEDTGELFF. The rearrangement uses TRBV30 and TRBJ2-2; D is ambiguous. CDR1 is GTSNPN, CDR2 SVGIG, per germline (reference sequence). This CDR3 region has 11 residues. V was pared by 5 bases and J by 5 bases, with 6 bases between.

This clonotype was seen once. A much larger clone lies one base from this, so it may be a read error. The chain carries TRBV15 and TRBJ2-3, with a tentative D call TRBD2 (6 bases). The germline V gene encodes CDR1 LNHNV and CDR2 YYDKDF (reference sequence). Deletions cut 3 bases from V and 6 bases from J, with 22 bases between. The CDR3 has 17 residues. CDR3 DNA: TGTGCCACCAGCAGTAAAAGGGGACTCGTAGTGGCCGATACGCAGTATTTT. This codes for CATSSKRGLVVADTQYF.

Only a few counts were recorded for this clonotype. The chain combines TRBV5-1 with TRBJ2-2; D call uncertain. The V end was cut by 4 bases, the J end by 4 bases, with 14 bases between. The CDR3 covers 15 residues. The germline CDR1 and CDR2 sequences are SGHRS and YFSETQ. CDR3 loop: CASSPLGPFTGELFF. For the CDR3, the DNA is TGCGCCAGCAGCCCCCTAGGACCGTTCACCGGGGAGCTGTTTTTT.

This clonotype was seen more than once but under ten times. This sequence joins TRBV20-1 and TRBJ1-2; 8 nucleotides line up with TRBD1. The CDR3 spans 15 residues. CDR1 is DFQATT, CDR2 SNEGSKA, per germline (reference sequence). The V gene end was trimmed by 0 bases and the J gene end by 7 bases; junction bases not matched to a gene: 10. The CDR3 region is CSARDKGVTGAGYTF. In DNA, the CDR3 is TGCAGTGCTAGAGATAAGGGAGTGACAGGGGCTGGCTACACCTTC.

This clonotype was observed at least ten times. J is TRBJ1-2 and V is TRBV6-5, with 7 bases that match TRBD1. The CDR3 contains 14 residues. Germline values: CDR1 MNHEY, CDR2 SVGAGI. J was trimmed by 4 bases and V by 0 bases; bases with no gene match: 2. CDR3 residues: CASSYSRTGYGYTF. The DNA of the CDR3 is TGTGCCAGCAGTTACTCTCGGACAGGCTATGGCTACACCTTC.

This clonotype was found many times. The genes are TRBV7-8 and TRBJ1-6; 8 bases align to TRBD1. V trimming: 4 bases; J trimming: 5 bases; junction bases outside the gene matches: 7. This CDR3 is built from 16 residues. Germline V lookup: CDR1 SGHVS, CDR2 FQNEAQ. The chain's CDR3 is CASSSHDRGNNSPLHF. The DNA for the CDR3 is TGTGCCAGCAGCTCCCACGACAGGGGCAATAATTCACCCCTCCACTTT.

This clonotype was recorded at least ten times. The rearrangement joins TRBV5-1 to TRBJ2-5; no firm D call. V was pared by 1 base and J by 0 bases, with 4 bases between. This CDR3 is 13 amino acids long. Germline V lookup: CDR1 SGHRS, CDR2 YFSETQ. The CDR3: CASSLQHQETQYF. The CDR3 DNA reads as TGCGCCAGCAGCTTGCAACACCAAGAGACCCAGTACTTC.

The chain recombines TRBV20-1 with TRBJ2-1; 8 nucleotides align to TRBD2. Germline-derived CDR1 and CDR2 are DFQATT and SNEGSKA (reference sequence). J gave up 2 bases and V 5 bases, and 11 bases lay outside the gene matches. The CDR3 runs 16 residues. The CDR3: CSAPPLSGGPYNEQFF. CDR3 DNA sequence: TGCAGTGCTCCCCCTCTGAGCGGGGGCCCCTACAATGAGCAGTTCTTC.

This clonotype was seen many times. CDR3 coding DNA: TGCGCCAGCGGTCAAACGGGTCCCTCCTACGAGCAGTACTTC. Translating gives CASGQTGPSYEQYF. The chain couples TRBV5-1 to TRBJ2-7; unclear D gene. Trimming took 7 bases from V and 0 from J, leaving 14 bases between them. The CDR3 runs to 14 residues. CDR1 SGHRS and CDR2 YFSETQ come from the germline V gene.

This clonotype was detected ten times or more. The chain uses TRBV15 and TRBJ1-5, with D possibly matching TRBD1 (5 bases). Germline values: CDR1 LNHNV, CDR2 YYDKDF (reference sequence). V lost 3 bases, J lost 7 bases, and 13 bases lay in between. CDR3 length: 14 residues. As DNA, the CDR3 is TGTGCCACCAGCAGTGGGGGTTCAGCCCAGCCCCAGCATTTT. This sequence encodes CATSSGGSAQPQHF.

There are many counts of this clonotype. The rearrangement joins TRBV7-9 to TRBJ2-1; perhaps TRBD1 as D (6 bases). This CDR3 spans 14 amino acids. The germline V gene encodes CDR1 SEHNR and CDR2 FQNEAQ (reference sequence). The V gene lost 0 bases and the J gene lost 4 bases, with 7 bases spanning the gap. The CDR3 sequence is CASSLATGYNEQFF. For the CDR3, the DNA is TGTGCCAGCAGCTTAGCCACAGGGTACAATGAGCAGTTCTTC. Complete variable domain (other parts from reference TRBV7-9 and TRBJ2-1): DTGVSQNPRHKITKRGQNVTFRCDPISEHNRLYWYRQTLGQGPEFLTYFQNEAQLEKSRLLSDRFSAERPKGSFSTLEIQRTEQGDSAMYLCASSLATGYNEQFFGPGTRLTVL.

This clonotype was seen at least ten times. This sequence joins TRBV12-3 or TRBV12-4 and TRBJ2-5, with 10 bases matching TRBD2. The CDR3 consists of 15 residues. With 6 bases clipped from V and 6 bases from J, the junction kept 10 bases outside the gene matches. The CDR3 DNA follows: TGTGCCAGCAGCTCCGGTCTAGCGGGGGCCAAGACCCAGTACTTC. Amino acids: CASSSGLAGAKTQYF.

This chain connects TRBV12-3 or TRBV12-4 to TRBJ2-3; a weak D match, TRBD1 (5 bases). The CDR3 covers 13 residues. V was trimmed by 6 bases and J by 1 base, leaving 8 bases between them. The CDR3 region has the DNA TGTGCCAGCAGCTCGACAGGCACAGATACGCAGTATTTT. This gives the protein CASSSTGTDTQYF.

This clonotype has ten or more counts. The chain employs TRBV7-2 and TRBJ1-6; TRBD1 is a possible D gene (6 bases). CDR3 length: 16 amino acids. From germline, CDR1 is SGHTA and CDR2 FQGNSA. With 6 bases removed from V and 7 bases from J, the gap between germline ends came to 19 bases. The CDR3 DNA reads as TGTGCCAGCAGGGGATCGACAGGAACGACGAATTCACCCCTCCACTTT. It codes for CASRGSTGTTNSPLHF.

This clonotype was observed many times. The V and J genes are TRBV7-2 and TRBJ2-1; D possibly corresponds to TRBD2 (6 bases). Trimming pared 5 bases from V and 0 bases from J, leaving 11 bases between. CDR1 and CDR2 (germline): SGHTA, FQGNSA. CDR3 length: 15 residues. CDR3 protein: CASSPPGSSYNEQFF. CDR3 sequence (DNA): TGTGCCAGCAGCCCCCCCGGGAGCTCCTACAATGAGCAGTTCTTC.

J is TRBJ2-7 and V is TRBV9; TRBD2 is a possible D gene (5 bases). From germline, CDR1 is SGDLS and CDR2 YYNGEE. The CDR3 extends over 14 amino acids. Trimming took off 0 bases at V and 6 bases at J, with 13 bases between the two ends. The CDR3 nucleotides read TGTGCCAGCAGCGTAGAAGACGGGGTCTCCGAGCAGTACTTC. As protein: CASSVEDGVSEQYF. Full variable domain (remainder filled in from reference TRBV9 and TRBJ2-7): DSGVTQTPKHLITATGQRVTLRCSPRSGDLSVYWYQQSLDQGLQFLIQYYNGEERAKGNILERFSAQQFPDLHSELNLSSLELGDSALYFCASSVEDGVSEQYFGPGTRLTVT.

V gene TRBV20-1 combines with J gene TRBJ1-5; D ambiguous. Trimming shortened V by 0 bases and J by 0 bases, and 9 bases separated the two germline ends. The CDR3 extends over 15 amino acids. The germline CDR1 and CDR2 sequences are DFQATT and SNEGSKA (reference sequence). Here the CDR3 DNA reads TGCAGTGCTAGAGATCGACGGAATAGCAATCAGCCCCAGCATTTT. The encoded protein is CSARDRRNSNQPQHF.

The chain uses TRBV2 and TRBJ1-1; a weak D match, TRBD1 (5 bases). V dropped 8 bases and J dropped 5 bases, with 15 bases sitting between them. The CDR3 has 13 amino acids. In germline, CDR1 is SNHLY, CDR2 FYNNEI. The CDR3 region is CASWVGGWTEAFF. The CDR3, as DNA: TGTGCCAGCTGGGTCGGGGGTTGGACTGAAGCTTTCTTT. The full variable domain, rest sourced from reference TRBV2 and TRBJ1-1, is EPEVTQTPSHQVTQMGQEVILRCVPISNHLYFYWYRQILGQKVEFLVSFYNNEISEKSEIFDDQFSVERPDGSNFTLKIRSTKLEDSAMYFCASWVGGWTEAFFGQGTRLTVV.

Many counts were recorded for this clonotype. The rearrangement joins TRBV12-3 or TRBV12-4 to TRBJ2-1; 13 bases line up with TRBD2. The CDR3 contains 15 residues. V lost 3 bases and J lost 8; bases outside the gene matches: 4. The CDR3 protein is CASSLFGTSGDEQFF. The CDR3 nucleotides read TGTGCCAGCAGTTTGTTTGGGACTAGCGGGGATGAGCAGTTCTTC.

V and J are TRBV20-1 and TRBJ2-7; 10 bases match TRBD2. The CDR3 covers 15 residues. The junction had 11 bases not matched to a gene; V was cut back by 3 bases and J by 6 bases. CDR1 is DFQATT, CDR2 SNEGSKA, per germline (reference sequence). The CDR3 loop is CSASPAEGLASEQYF. CDR3 DNA sequence: TGCAGTGCTAGTCCCGCCGAGGGACTAGCGTCCGAGCAGTACTTC.